The 8 T cell receptor beta chains listed next were all sequenced from one sample in a study of blood T cells in healthy people across ages. A sample-barcoded 5' primer and a J-beta primer mix were used in a second PCR of roughly 6 to 11 cycles. MiXCR, applied by TCRdb to the 5' RACE reads, yields one record per CDR3 protein. The data show about a million distinct CDR3 sequences, with roughly 50% seen just once and roughly a fifth held by the top ten. What was sequenced was blood. Source of these receptors: an older woman in good health.

The rearrangement uses TRBV4-1 and TRBJ1-4; tentative D call: TRBD1 (6 bases). Germline-derived CDR1 and CDR2 are MGHRA and YSYEKL. This CDR3 region has 15 residues. Trimming stripped 0 bases from V and 3 bases from J, with 8 bases between. This CDR3 is CASSQDGTSNEKLFF. In DNA, the CDR3 is TGCGCCAGCAGCCAAGACGGGACATCTAATGAAAAACTGTTTTTT.

This chain links TRBV6-5 with TRBJ1-1, with TRBD1 matching 11 bases. CDR1 is MNHEY, CDR2 SVGAGI, per germline. The CDR3 runs to 15 residues. V gave up 5 bases and J gave up 5 bases; unmatched junction bases: 7. CDR3 residues: CASSADRGRWTEAFF. DNA for the CDR3: TGTGCCAGCAGTGCGGACAGGGGGCGGTGGACTGAAGCTTTCTTT.

The chain links TRBV11-1 to TRBJ2-5, with D possibly being TRBD1 or TRBD2 (5 bases each). V lost 6 bases and J lost 2, with 22 bases in between. CDR1 and CDR2 from the germline V gene are SGHAT and FQDESV (reference sequence). This CDR3 is built from 17 residues. The CDR3 nucleotides read TGTGCCAGCAGAATGGCCCCGGGACCAGCGGAACAAGAGACCCAGTACTTC. This translates into CASRMAPGPAEQETQYF.

V and J are TRBV18 and TRBJ2-7; TRBD2 aligns across 9 bases. This CDR3 is built from 17 residues. Germline V gene sequence: CDR1 KGHSH, CDR2 LQKENI. J was trimmed by 5 bases and V by 3 bases; bases with no gene match: 14. CDR3 in DNA: TGTGCCAGCTCACCTCAGTCGCCTGTAGCGGGAGACCACGAGCAGTACTTC. This gives the protein CASSPQSPVAGDHEQYF. The full variable domain, with the rest looked up from reference TRBV18 and TRBJ2-7, is NAGVMQNPRHLVRRRGQEARLRCSPMKGHSHVYWYRQLPEEGLKFMVYLQKENIIDESGMPKERFSAEFPKEGPSILRIQQVVRGDSAAYFCASSPQSPVAGDHEQYFGPGTRLTVT.

This clonotype was counted a few times. The rearrangement joins TRBV29-1 to TRBJ2-5, with 11 bases aligning to TRBD1. CDR1 SQVTM and CDR2 ANQGSEA come from the germline V gene. The trim removed 6 bases at V and 3 bases at J, leaving 9 bases unmatched. The CDR3 covers 15 residues. CDR3 coding DNA: TGCAGCGTCACCGGAGGGACAGGGGGAGAAGAGACCCAGTACTTC. Encoded protein: CSVTGGTGGEETQYF. Complete variable domain (other parts from reference TRBV29-1 and TRBJ2-5): SAVISQKPSRDICQRGTSLTIQCQVDSQVTMMFWYRQQPGQSLTLIATANQGSEATYESGFVIDKFPISRPNLTFSTLTVSNMSPEDSSIYLCSVTGGTGGEETQYFGPGTRLLVL.

For this clonotype: The germline gene is not matched at one end of the junction; a read error may be the cause. The chain has TRBV3-1 and TRBJ2-7; 7 bases are a match to TRBD2. This CDR3 has 15 amino acids. Germline V lookup: CDR1 LGHDT, CDR2 YNNKEL (reference sequence). The CDR3 DNA reads TGTGCCAGTAGCCAGTGGGCTAGCGGCTCCTACGAGCAGTACTTC. Its translation is CASSQWASGSYEQYF.

This clonotype was recorded many times. The V and J genes are TRBV20-1 and TRBJ2-5, with D possibly called TRBD1 or TRBD2 (6 bases each). Trimming took off 7 bases at V and 6 bases at J, with 15 bases between the two ends. The germline gives CDR1 DFQATT, CDR2 SNEGSKA (reference sequence). The CDR3 consists of 12 residues. The CDR3 sequence is CSGLRGAKTQYF. The CDR3 coding sequence is TGCAGTGGCCTGAGGGGGGCAAAGACCCAGTACTTC.

This chain links TRBV7-2 with TRBJ1-5; no firm D call. The germline V and J ends were trimmed by 1 base and 1 base, with 11 bases remaining between them. CDR1 and CDR2 (germline): SGHTA, FQGNSA. There are 16 residues in the CDR3. CDR3 sequence (DNA): TGTGCCAGCAGCTTAGTTCACCAACCAAGCAATCAGCCCCAGCATTTT. This codes for CASSLVHQPSNQPQHF.